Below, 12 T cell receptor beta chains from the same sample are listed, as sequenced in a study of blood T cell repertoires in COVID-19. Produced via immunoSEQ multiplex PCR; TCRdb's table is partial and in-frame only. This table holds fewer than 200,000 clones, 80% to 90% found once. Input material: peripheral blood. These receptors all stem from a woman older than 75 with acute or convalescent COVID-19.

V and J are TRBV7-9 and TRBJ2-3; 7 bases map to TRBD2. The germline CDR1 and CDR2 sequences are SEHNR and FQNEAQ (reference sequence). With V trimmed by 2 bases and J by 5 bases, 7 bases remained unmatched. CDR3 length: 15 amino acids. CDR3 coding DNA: TGTGCCAGCAGCTTATTGCGCGGGAGTGGAGATACGCAGTATTTT. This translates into CASSLLRGSGDTQYF.

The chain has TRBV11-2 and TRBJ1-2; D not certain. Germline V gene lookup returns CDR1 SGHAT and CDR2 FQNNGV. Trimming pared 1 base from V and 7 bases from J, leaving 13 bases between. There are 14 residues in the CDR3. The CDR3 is CASSLGLEGSGYTF. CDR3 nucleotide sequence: TGTGCCAGCAGCTTAGGGCTTGAGGGCTCTGGCTACACCTTC.

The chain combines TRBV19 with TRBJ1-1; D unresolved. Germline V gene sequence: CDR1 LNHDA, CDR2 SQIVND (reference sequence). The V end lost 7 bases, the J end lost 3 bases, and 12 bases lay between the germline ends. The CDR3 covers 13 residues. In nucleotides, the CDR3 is TGTGCCAGTACCGATACACCGTACACTGAAGCTTTCTTT. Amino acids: CASTDTPYTEAFF.

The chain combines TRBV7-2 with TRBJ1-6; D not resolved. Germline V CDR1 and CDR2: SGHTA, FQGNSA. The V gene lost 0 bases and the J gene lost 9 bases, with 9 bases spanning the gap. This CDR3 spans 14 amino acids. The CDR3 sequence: CASSLALGGSPLHF. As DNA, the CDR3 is TGTGCCAGCAGCTTAGCTTTGGGAGGTTCACCCCTCCACTTT.

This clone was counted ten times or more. The CDR3 loop is CASSSSTGGIEKLFF. The CDR3 region has the DNA TGTGCCAGCAGCTCATCGACAGGGGGCATTGAAAAACTGTTTTTT. This chain connects TRBV7-2 to TRBJ1-4, with 10 positions matching TRBD1. J lost 7 bases, V lost 4 bases, and 6 bases had no gene match. In germline, CDR1 is SGHTA, CDR2 FQGNSA. The CDR3 has 15 residues. Full variable domain (remainder filled in from reference TRBV7-2 and TRBJ1-4): GAGVSQSPSNKVTEKGKDVELRCDPISGHTALYWYRQSLGQGLEFLIYFQGNSAPDKSGLPSDRFSAERTGGSVSTLTIQRTQQEDSAVYLCASSSSTGGIEKLFFGSGTQLSVL.

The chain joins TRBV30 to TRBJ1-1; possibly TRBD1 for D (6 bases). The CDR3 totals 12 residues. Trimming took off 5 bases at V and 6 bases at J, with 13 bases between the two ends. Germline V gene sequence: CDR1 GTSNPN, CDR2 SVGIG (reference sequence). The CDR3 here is CAWETGSAEAFF. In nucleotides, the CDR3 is TGTGCCTGGGAAACAGGGAGCGCTGAAGCTTTCTTT.

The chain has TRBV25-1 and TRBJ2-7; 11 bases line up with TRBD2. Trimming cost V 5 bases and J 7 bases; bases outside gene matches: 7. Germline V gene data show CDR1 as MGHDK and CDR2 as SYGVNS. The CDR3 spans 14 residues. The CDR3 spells CASSWLLAGDEQYF. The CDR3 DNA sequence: TGTGCCAGCAGTTGGTTACTAGCGGGAGATGAGCAGTACTTC.

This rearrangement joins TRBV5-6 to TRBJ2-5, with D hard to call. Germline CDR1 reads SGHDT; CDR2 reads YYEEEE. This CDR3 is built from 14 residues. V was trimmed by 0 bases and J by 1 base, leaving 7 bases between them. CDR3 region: CASSLAVVQETQYF. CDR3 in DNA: TGTGCCAGCAGCTTGGCGGTCGTCCAAGAGACCCAGTACTTC.

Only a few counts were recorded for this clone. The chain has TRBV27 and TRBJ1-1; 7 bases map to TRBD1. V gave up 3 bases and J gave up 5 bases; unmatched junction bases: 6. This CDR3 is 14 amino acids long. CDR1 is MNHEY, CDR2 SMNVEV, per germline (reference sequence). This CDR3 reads CASSFGDRLTEAFF. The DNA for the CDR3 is TGTGCCAGCAGTTTTGGGGACAGATTGACTGAAGCTTTCTTT.

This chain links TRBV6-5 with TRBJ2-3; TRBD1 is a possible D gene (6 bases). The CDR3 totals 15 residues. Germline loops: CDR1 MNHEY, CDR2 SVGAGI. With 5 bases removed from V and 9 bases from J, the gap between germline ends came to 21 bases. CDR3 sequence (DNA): TGTGCCAGCAGTAGTGGGGGCCCCCCACAGATCACGCAGTATTTT. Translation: CASSSGGPPQITQYF.

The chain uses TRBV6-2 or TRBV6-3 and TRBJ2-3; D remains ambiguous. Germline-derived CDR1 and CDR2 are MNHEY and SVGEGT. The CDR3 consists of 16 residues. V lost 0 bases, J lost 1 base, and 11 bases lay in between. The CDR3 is CASSYSLLVGTDTQYF. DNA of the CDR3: TGTGCCAGCAGTTACTCGCTCTTAGTAGGCACAGATACGCAGTATTTT.

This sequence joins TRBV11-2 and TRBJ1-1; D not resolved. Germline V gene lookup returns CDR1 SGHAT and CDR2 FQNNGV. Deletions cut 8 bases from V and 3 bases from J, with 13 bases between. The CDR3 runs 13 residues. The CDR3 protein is CASGTEGDTEAFF. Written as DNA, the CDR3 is TGTGCCAGCGGAACGGAGGGAGACACTGAAGCTTTCTTT.